Shown below are 23 T cell receptor beta chains from a single sample sequenced in a study of beta chain features in type 1 diabetes. The isolated RNA, all of it, was reverse transcribed, so expressed TCRB transcripts were what got sequenced. Here immunoSEQ multiplex PCR was the method, and the copy in TCRdb shows in-frame clones only, minus some. The sample has 200,000 to 250,000 clones, around 65% seen once. The sequencing input was naive CD4+ T cells from blood. Receptors originate from a man aged 30 to 45 in good health.

V gene TRBV5-1 combines with J gene TRBJ2-3; 8 bases align to TRBD2. V lost 3 bases to trimming and J lost 4 bases; unmatched junction nucleotides: 7. CDR3 length equals 15 residues. Germline-derived CDR1 and CDR2 are SGHRS and YFSETQ. For the CDR3, the DNA is TGCGCCAGCAGCTCGATGGCTAGCGGGCCAGATACGCAGTATTTT. Translating gives CASSSMASGPDTQYF.

The rearrangement joins TRBV9 to TRBJ2-2, with TRBD2 matching over 14 bases. CDR1 is SGDLS and CDR2 is YYNGEE in the germline V gene. The CDR3 contains 16 residues. The V gene end was trimmed by 4 bases and the J gene end by 7 bases; junction bases not matched to a gene: 6. This CDR3 reads CASSPGTSGSVGELFF. CDR3 DNA sequence: TGTGCCAGCAGCCCTGGGACTAGCGGGAGTGTCGGGGAGCTGTTTTTT.

This clone was recorded a few times. The chain recombines TRBV2 with TRBJ2-1; D call uncertain. The V gene's germline CDR1 is SNHLY and CDR2 FYNNEI. CDR3 size: 14 residues. V was cut by 6 bases and J by 7 bases, with 16 bases left in between. This CDR3 reads CASRRTTGLNEQFF. The CDR3 DNA is TGTGCCAGCAGACGGACGACCGGCCTAAATGAGCAGTTCTTC.

The chain carries TRBV30 and TRBJ2-1; 9 positions match TRBD2. There are 13 residues in the CDR3. Germline lookup yields CDR1 GTSNPN and CDR2 SVGIG (reference sequence). V trimming: 7 bases; J trimming: 2 bases; junction bases outside the gene matches: 3. The CDR3 bases are TGTGCCTCCACTAGCGGGCCCTACAATGAGCAGTTCTTC. It codes for CASTSGPYNEQFF.

This clone came up a few times. This chain links TRBV29-1 with TRBJ2-3, with D perhaps being TRBD1 or TRBD2 (5 bases each). Looked up from germline, CDR1 is SQVTM and CDR2 is ANQGSEA. Trimming shortened V by 5 bases and J by 4 bases, and 16 bases separated the two germline ends. The CDR3 is 14 residues long. For the CDR3, the DNA is TGCAGCGTTTCAGGGTTTAAAGCGGCAGATACGCAGTATTTT. Translating it yields CSVSGFKAADTQYF.

J is TRBJ2-3 and V is TRBV15; TRBD2 might be the D (5 bases). Trimming removed 0 bases from V and 9 bases from J, with 19 bases in between. Germline values: CDR1 LNHNV, CDR2 YYDKDF (reference sequence). The CDR3 contains 16 residues. CDR3 coding DNA: TGTGCCACCAGCAGAGATCGGGATGTAGGGCCCCTGACGCAGTATTTT. Its protein is CATSRDRDVGPLTQYF.

In nucleotides, the CDR3 is TGTGCCAGCAGTGAATGGCGTAGGGGAGAGACCCAGTACTTC. It yields the protein CASSEWRRGETQYF. The rearrangement joins TRBV25-1 to TRBJ2-5; D possibly corresponds to TRBD1 (5 bases). V lost 1 base, J lost 4 bases, and 10 bases lay in between. Germline values: CDR1 MGHDK, CDR2 SYGVNS. This CDR3 comprises 14 residues.

A few counts support this clone. Other DNA sequences in the sample encode the same CDR3. The rearrangement links TRBV30 to TRBJ2-7, with no clear D. The CDR3 is 11 amino acids. V was clipped by 1 base and J by 3 bases, with 4 bases between them. Per germline, CDR1 GTSNPN and CDR2 SVGIG (reference sequence). CDR3 in amino acids: CAWSAVYEQYF. The CDR3 DNA is TGTGCCTGGAGTGCTGTCTACGAGCAGTACTTC.

This rearrangement joins TRBV29-1 to TRBJ2-7, with D possibly being TRBD2 (6 bases). This CDR3 comprises 13 residues. Trimming pared 4 bases from V and 2 bases from J, leaving 12 bases between. Germline V gives CDR1 SQVTM, CDR2 ANQGSEA. As DNA, the CDR3 is TGCAGCGTTGCGGGAGTTTCAACCTACGAGCAGTACTTC. Amino acids: CSVAGVSTYEQYF.

This clone was seen more than once but under ten times. This rearrangement joins TRBV28 to TRBJ2-4; D may match TRBD1 or TRBD2 (5 bases each). Germline V gene lookup returns CDR1 MDHEN and CDR2 SYDVKM. CDR3 length: 14 residues. Trimming left V 10 bases short and J 4 bases short, with 17 bases between. The CDR3: CAIGASQLKNIQYF. Written as DNA, the CDR3 is TGTGCCATCGGGGCTAGCCAACTTAAAAACATTCAGTACTTC.

The chain couples TRBV7-2 to TRBJ2-7; 9 positions agree with TRBD2. Trimming removed 2 bases from V and 6 bases from J; junction bases left unmatched: 5. Germline CDR1 and CDR2: SGHTA and FQGNSA. The CDR3 runs 14 residues. The CDR3 DNA sequence: TGTGCCAGCAGCTTACTTAGCGGGAGTGGCGAGCAGTACTTC. Translated: CASSLLSGSGEQYF.

The CDR3 here is CSVEGGGYNSDTEAFF. The DNA of the CDR3 is TGCAGCGTTGAAGGAGGCGGATATAACAGCGACACTGAAGCTTTCTTT. The chain recombines TRBV29-1 with TRBJ1-1; D is undetermined. The CDR3 length is 16 residues. The germline V gene has CDR1 SQVTM and CDR2 ANQGSEA. The V end lost 1 base, the J end lost 3 bases, and 18 bases lay between the germline ends.

The rearrangement links TRBV7-7 to TRBJ2-3; TRBD2 is a possible D gene (5 bases). Germline lookup yields CDR1 SSHAT and CDR2 FNYEAQ (reference sequence). Trimming removed 4 bases from V and 1 base from J, with 9 bases in between. The CDR3 length is 14 residues. CDR3 DNA sequence: TGTGCCAGCAGCTCCGCCGGGGGCACAGATACGCAGTATTTT. This gives the protein CASSSAGGTDTQYF.

V gene TRBV27 combines with J gene TRBJ1-1; D uncertain. This CDR3 contains 13 residues. The V gene lost 2 bases and the J gene lost 0 bases, with 4 bases spanning the gap. Looked up from germline, CDR1 is MNHEY and CDR2 is SMNVEV (reference sequence). CDR3 loop: CASSLLMNTEAFF. The CDR3 DNA reads TGTGCCAGCAGTTTACTGATGAACACTGAAGCTTTCTTT.

With respect to this clone: The sample contains more than one DNA sequence encoding this CDR3. The V call is TRBV25-1, the J call TRBJ1-1; D unresolved. The V and J ends lost 3 bases and 3 bases respectively, with 2 bases between them. Germline CDR1 is MGHDK and CDR2 is SYGVNS. CDR3 length equals 11 residues. This CDR3 is CASSEYTEAFF. Here the CDR3 DNA reads TGTGCCAGCAGTGAGTACACTGAAGCTTTCTTT.

The rearrangement joins TRBV29-1 to TRBJ2-1; D might be TRBD1 (5 bases). Trimming removed 5 bases from V and 9 bases from J, with 17 bases in between. The germline gives CDR1 SQVTM, CDR2 ANQGSEA. The CDR3 has 13 residues. CDR3 region: CSVLGRVWGEQFF. CDR3 coding DNA: TGCAGCGTTCTCGGCAGGGTTTGGGGTGAGCAGTTCTTC.

CDR3: CASSRGGEKLFF. In DNA form, the CDR3 reads TGTGCCAGCAGCCGAGGAGGTGAAAAACTGTTTTTT. The V gene is TRBV7-9, the J gene TRBJ1-4; D is undetermined. The germline V gene encodes CDR1 SEHNR and CDR2 FQNEAQ (reference sequence). This CDR3 comprises 12 residues. Trimming took off 5 bases at V and 7 bases at J, with 8 bases between the two ends.

The chain combines TRBV29-1 with TRBJ2-5, with 12 bases aligning to TRBD2. Germline-derived CDR1 and CDR2 are SQVTM and ANQGSEA. J gave up 4 bases and V 8 bases, and 5 bases lay outside the gene matches. The CDR3 has 13 amino acids. CDR3 sequence reads: CSLAGGPRETQYF. The CDR3 coding sequence is TGCAGCCTAGCGGGGGGGCCTCGAGAGACCCAGTACTTC.

This chain links TRBV7-8 with TRBJ2-3; D tentatively reads TRBD1 or TRBD2 (5 bases each). V lost 3 bases and J lost 2, with 9 bases in between. Germline CDR1 is SGHVS and CDR2 is FQNEAQ. The CDR3 covers 14 residues. The CDR3 DNA is TGTGCCAGCAGCTTGGGACCGATCACAGATACGCAGTATTTT. Translation: CASSLGPITDTQYF. The full variable domain, rest sourced from reference TRBV7-8 and TRBJ2-3, is GAGVSQSPRYKVAKRGQDVALRCDPISGHVSLFWYQQALGQGPEFLTYFQNEAQLDKSGLPSDRFFAERPEGSVSTLKIQRTQQEDSAVYLCASSLGPITDTQYFGPGTRLTVL.

The chain combines TRBV15 with TRBJ2-1; no firm D call. Per the germline V gene, CDR1 is LNHNV and CDR2 is YYDKDF (reference sequence). Trimming cost V 5 bases and J 0 bases, with 11 bases left between them. The CDR3 runs to 15 residues. CDR3 residues: CATSYGRSSYNEQFF. The CDR3, as DNA: TGTGCCACCAGCTACGGACGCAGCTCCTACAATGAGCAGTTCTTC.

J is TRBJ1-4 and V is TRBV30; 7 nucleotides line up with TRBD1. J gave up 7 bases and V 4 bases, and 6 bases lay outside the gene matches. Germline lookup yields CDR1 GTSNPN and CDR2 SVGIG (reference sequence). CDR3 length equals 13 residues. The CDR3 spells CAWNNRGGEKLFF. CDR3 sequence (DNA): TGTGCCTGGAATAACAGGGGAGGTGAAAAACTGTTTTTT.

The chain employs TRBV9 and TRBJ2-5; 8 bases map to TRBD2. This CDR3 spans 15 amino acids. CDR1 is SGDLS and CDR2 is YYNGEE in the germline V gene. J gave up 1 base and V 4 bases, and 6 bases lay outside the gene matches. For the CDR3, the DNA is TGTGCCAGCAGCTCCCTTAGCGGGGTCCAAGAGACCCAGTACTTC. It encodes CASSSLSGVQETQYF.

The J gene is TRBJ2-3, the V gene TRBV30, with 7 positions matching TRBD2. The CDR3 is 13 amino acids. The germline gives CDR1 GTSNPN, CDR2 SVGIG (reference sequence). The trim removed 5 bases at V and 0 bases at J, leaving 2 bases unmatched. The CDR3 spells CAWGSGSTDTQYF. The CDR3 DNA is TGTGCCTGGGGTAGCGGGAGCACAGATACGCAGTATTTT.